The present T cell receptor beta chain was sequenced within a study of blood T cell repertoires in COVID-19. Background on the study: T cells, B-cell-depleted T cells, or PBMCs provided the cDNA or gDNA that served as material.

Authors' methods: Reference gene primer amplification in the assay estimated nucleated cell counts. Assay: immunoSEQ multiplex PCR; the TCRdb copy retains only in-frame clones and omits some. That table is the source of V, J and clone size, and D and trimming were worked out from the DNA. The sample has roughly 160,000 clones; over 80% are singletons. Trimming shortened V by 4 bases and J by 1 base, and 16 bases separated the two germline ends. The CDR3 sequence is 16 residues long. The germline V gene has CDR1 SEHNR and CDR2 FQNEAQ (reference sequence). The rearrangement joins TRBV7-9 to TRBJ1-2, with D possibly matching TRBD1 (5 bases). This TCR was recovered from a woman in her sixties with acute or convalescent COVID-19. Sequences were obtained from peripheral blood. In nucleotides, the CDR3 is TGTGCCAGCAGCTCCCCAATCCTGACAGTTAACTATGGCTACACCTTC. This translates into CASSSPILTVNYGYTF.